This record concerns one T cell receptor (beta chain) sequence. RNA totalling roughly 0.45 to 1 ug underwent reverse transcription with random hexamers. TCRdb reanalysed the immunoSEQ multiplex PCR reads using MiXCR and keeps one entry per CDR3 protein. The sample includes around 50,000 distinct CDR3 sequences, around 93% of them seen just once. The data are from a study of CD8 T cells in Susac syndrome. The CDR3 is 17 residues long. Trimming at V came to 3 bases and at J to 4 bases, leaving 12 bases not matched to a gene. Germline CDR1 reads KGHDR; CDR2 reads SFDVKD. Specimen: CD8+ T cells from PBMCs. The chain couples TRBV24-1 to TRBJ2-3; TRBD2 aligns across 7 bases. This TCR was recovered from a human donor in good health. The CDR3 protein is CATSDNRAGEGADTQYF. The CDR3 DNA sequence: TGTGCCACCAGTGATAATAGGGCGGGAGAAGGGGCAGATACGCAGTATTTT.